Listed here are 24 T cell receptor beta chains from one sample, sequenced in a study of OX40 agonist ivuxolimab in advanced cancers. This table comes from immunoSEQ multiplex PCR, and its TCRdb copy is limited to in-frame clones, with some not included. This repertoire shows 55,000 to 80,000 clones, around 83% found once; its top ten account for less than 1.1%. The material was CD4+ or CD8+ T cells sorted from blood, obtained in a trial of the OX40 agonist ivuxolimab. Receptor source: an adult with an advanced solid tumor such as melanoma, head and neck, liver or kidney cancer.

The genes are TRBV5-1 and TRBJ1-2; 7 bases align to TRBD1. The germline V gene has CDR1 SGHRS and CDR2 YFSETQ. The CDR3 has 16 residues. The J segment lost 4 bases and the V segment lost 0 bases, leaving 9 bases of the junction unmatched. The CDR3 loop reads CASSLVRQGGGYGYTF. In DNA form, the CDR3 reads TGCGCCAGCAGCTTGGTACGGCAGGGGGGCGGCTATGGCTACACCTTC.

In its sample, this clone was seen once. J is TRBJ1-4 and V is TRBV6-1; the D is unclear. The germline V and J ends were trimmed by 0 bases and 4 bases, with 9 bases remaining between them. Germline CDR1 and CDR2: MNHNS and SASEGT. CDR3 size: 15 residues. The CDR3 here is CASSEAYSLNEKLFF. CDR3 DNA sequence: TGTGCCAGCAGTGAAGCGTACAGCCTTAATGAAAAACTGTTTTTT.

CDR3 protein: CASSQRGSYEQYF. The CDR3 DNA reads TGTGCCAGCAGCCAACGGGGGAGCTACGAGCAGTACTTC. The gene calls are TRBV4-2 and TRBJ2-7, with D tentatively TRBD2 (6 bases). The CDR3 has 13 amino acids. Germline CDR1 is LGHNA and CDR2 is YNFKEQ. Trimming removed 2 bases at V and 3 bases at J, with 8 bases between.

V gene TRBV6-5 combines with J gene TRBJ2-7; 7 nucleotides match TRBD2. This CDR3 is built from 14 residues. Germline V gene lookup returns CDR1 MNHEY and CDR2 SVGAGI. Germline trimming cut 3 bases from V and 4 bases from J; bases unmatched to any gene: 6. DNA for the CDR3: TGTGCCAGCAGTTATAACGGGGGGAGATACGAGCAGTACTTC. Protein: CASSYNGGRYEQYF.

The J gene is TRBJ2-7, the V gene TRBV10-3; tentative D call: TRBD1 (6 bases). CDR1 is ENHRY, CDR2 SYGVKD, per germline. V was trimmed by 10 bases and J by 4 bases, leaving 14 bases between them. The CDR3 length is 12 residues. The DNA for the CDR3 is TGTGCCAGCCGGGACAACCTATACGAGCAGTACTTC. As protein: CASRDNLYEQYF.

The rearrangement joins TRBV27 to TRBJ2-7; 8 bases line up with TRBD1. With 5 bases clipped from V and 0 bases from J, the junction kept 6 bases outside the gene matches. CDR3 length: 15 amino acids. Germline V gives CDR1 MNHEY, CDR2 SMNVEV (reference sequence). The CDR3 region has the DNA TGTGCCAGCAGTCCCAGGGGGCTTCCCTCCTACGAGCAGTACTTC. This codes for CASSPRGLPSYEQYF.

The chain is built from TRBV27 and TRBJ1-1; possibly TRBD1 for D (6 bases). The CDR3 consists of 14 residues. V was pared by 8 bases and J by 0 bases, with 13 bases between. From germline, CDR1 is MNHEY and CDR2 SMNVEV (reference sequence). The CDR3 coding sequence is TGTGCCAGCTCTCGTAGGGGGATGAACACTGAAGCTTTCTTT. It codes for CASSRRGMNTEAFF.

The rearrangement links TRBV4-3 to TRBJ2-7; 7 nucleotides align to TRBD2. CDR3 size: 15 residues. Germline CDR1 and CDR2: LGHNA and YSLEER. The junction had 6 bases not matched to a gene; V was cut back by 0 bases and J by 4 bases. CDR3 sequence reads: CASSQEGTTRYEQYF. CDR3 nucleotides: TGCGCCAGCAGCCAAGAAGGGACTACACGATACGAGCAGTACTTC.

This clone was detected a few times. V is TRBV5-4 and J is TRBJ1-1; D remains unclear. Per germline, CDR1 SGHNT and CDR2 YYREEE (reference sequence). V was trimmed by 0 bases and J by 10 bases, leaving 13 bases between them. The CDR3 is 13 amino acids. The DNA of the CDR3 is TGTGCCAGCAGCTTGGTTCCCCTGGATAGAGCTTTCTTT. Translation: CASSLVPLDRAFF.

This chain joins TRBV6-5 and TRBJ1-1; 10 nucleotides agree with TRBD1. This CDR3 is built from 14 residues. V lost 6 bases to trimming and J lost 4 bases; unmatched junction nucleotides: 5. Per germline, CDR1 MNHEY and CDR2 SVGAGI. In DNA form, the CDR3 reads TGTGCCAGCAGCCGGGACAGGGGAGGCACTGAAGCTTTCTTT. Protein: CASSRDRGGTEAFF.

The J gene is TRBJ2-7, the V gene TRBV7-3; D assignment may be TRBD1 or TRBD2 (7 bases each). Germline lookup yields CDR1 SGHTA and CDR2 FQGTGA. CDR3 length equals 15 residues. Trimming took off 1 base at V and 2 bases at J, with 12 bases between the two ends. In DNA, the CDR3 is TGTGCCAGCAGCTTAAGGTCAGGGGGGGCCTACGAGCAGTACTTC. Amino acids: CASSLRSGGAYEQYF.

The chain is built from TRBV11-2 and TRBJ2-5; D tentatively fits TRBD1 or TRBD2 (6 bases each). Germline V gene data show CDR1 as SGHAT and CDR2 as FQNNGV. The CDR3 is 13 residues long. Trimming left V 3 bases short and J 4 bases short, with 9 bases between. The CDR3 DNA is TGTGCCAGCAGCTTTTCGGGGGCAGAGACCCAGTACTTC. Protein sequence: CASSFSGAETQYF.

J is TRBJ2-5 and V is TRBV11-2; TRBD1 is a possible D gene (5 bases). This CDR3 has 13 amino acids. From germline, CDR1 is SGHAT and CDR2 FQNNGV. V dropped 5 bases and J dropped 1 base, with 8 bases sitting between them. DNA for the CDR3: TGTGCCAGCAGCGAACAGGTCCAAGAGACCCAGTACTTC. This codes for CASSEQVQETQYF.

V and J are TRBV19 and TRBJ1-1; D is perhaps TRBD1 (5 bases). V was pared by 4 bases and J by 3 bases, with 12 bases between. This CDR3 region has 14 residues. Germline CDR1 reads LNHDA; CDR2 reads SQIVND (reference sequence). In DNA form, the CDR3 reads TGTGCCAGTAGTACCGACAGCGTCTACACTGAAGCTTTCTTT. This gives the protein CASSTDSVYTEAFF.

V is TRBV18 and J is TRBJ2-7; 8 bases agree with TRBD1. The CDR3 covers 14 residues. Germline V CDR1 and CDR2: KGHSH, LQKENI. Trimming cost V 6 bases and J 2 bases; bases outside gene matches: 6. CDR3 residues: CASSLDRGAYEQYF. DNA of the CDR3: TGTGCCAGCTCTCTCGACAGGGGAGCCTACGAGCAGTACTTC.

In this sample, this clone turned up once. J is TRBJ2-7 and V is TRBV7-2; maybe TRBD2 (5 bases). V lost 5 bases and J lost 0, with 11 bases in between. CDR1 and CDR2 (germline): SGHTA, FQGNSA. The CDR3 totals 14 residues. The CDR3 DNA is TGTGCCAGCAGCACAACTAGTGACTCCTACGAGCAGTACTTC. Residues: CASSTTSDSYEQYF.

The genes are TRBV7-2 and TRBJ2-5; TRBD2 matches 10 bases. The CDR3 totals 17 residues. The V gene end was trimmed by 3 bases and the J gene end by 2 bases; junction bases not matched to a gene: 9. Germline lookup yields CDR1 SGHTA and CDR2 FQGNSA. Here the CDR3 reads CASSLGGLAAFQETQYF. CDR3 bases: TGTGCCAGCAGCTTGGGCGGACTAGCGGCTTTTCAAGAGACCCAGTACTTC.

The chain uses TRBV7-3 and TRBJ2-2; a possible D gene is TRBD2 (5 bases). Germline CDR1 SGHTA, CDR2 FQGTGA. Trimming removed 4 bases at V and 6 bases at J, with 12 bases between. The CDR3 consists of 14 residues. CDR3 DNA sequence: TGTGCCAGCAGCTGGGCAGAGGAGGCCGGGGAGCTGTTTTTT. It specifies CASSWAEEAGELFF.

This chain connects TRBV6-1 to TRBJ2-1, with TRBD2 identical over 7 bases. V trimming: 8 bases; J trimming: 6 bases; junction bases outside the gene matches: 7. CDR1 is MNHNS and CDR2 is SASEGT in the germline V gene. This CDR3 has 13 residues. The CDR3 nucleotides are TGTGCCAGCCGGAGTAGCGGGTCCAATGAGCAGTTCTTC. Its translation: CASRSSGSNEQFF.

The chain carries TRBV7-2 and TRBJ2-7; possibly TRBD1 for D (6 bases). Deletions cut 5 bases from V and 1 base from J, with 18 bases between. The V gene's germline CDR1 is SGHTA and CDR2 FQGNSA. The CDR3 covers 16 residues. CDR3 bases: TGTGCCAGCAGCCCCAGGGGTGGTGGCAAATCCTACGAGCAGTACTTC. It yields the protein CASSPRGGGKSYEQYF. The whole variable domain, remainder taken from reference TRBV7-2 and TRBJ2-7, is GAGVSQSPSNKVTEKGKDVELRCDPISGHTALYWYRQSLGQGLEFLIYFQGNSAPDKSGLPSDRFSAERTGGSVSTLTIQRTQQEDSAVYLCASSPRGGGKSYEQYFGPGTRLTVT.

In its sample, this clone was seen once. The chain recombines TRBV11-2 with TRBJ2-1; D might be TRBD1 (6 bases). The CDR3 extends over 16 amino acids. The V and J ends lost 1 base and 1 base respectively, with 11 bases between them. Germline values: CDR1 SGHAT, CDR2 FQNNGV. The CDR3 reads CASSLVRTASYNEQFF. The CDR3 DNA sequence: TGTGCCAGCAGCTTAGTCAGGACAGCTTCCTACAATGAGCAGTTCTTC.

The chain uses TRBV7-8 and TRBJ1-2, with D hard to call. V was shortened by 2 bases and J by 5 bases, with 9 bases between the two germline ends. CDR3 length: 13 amino acids. Germline V lookup: CDR1 SGHVS, CDR2 FQNEAQ. The CDR3 spells CASSLRSGYGYTF. CDR3 coding DNA: TGTGCCAGCAGCTTACGGTCAGGATATGGCTACACCTTC.

The CDR3 DNA sequence: TGTGCCAGTAGTTCCCAGCGGGGGAGCTCCTACAATGAGCAGTTCTTC. Its translation: CASSSQRGSSYNEQFF. V usage is TRBV19 and J usage is TRBJ2-1; TRBD2 matches 8 bases. Per germline, CDR1 LNHDA and CDR2 SQIVND (reference sequence). V lost 5 bases, J lost 0 bases, and 6 bases stayed unmatched. The CDR3 spans 16 residues.

This chain connects TRBV28 to TRBJ2-1; 8 bases map to TRBD2. CDR3 size: 12 residues. Germline lookup yields CDR1 MDHEN and CDR2 SYDVKM. With V trimmed by 9 bases and J by 8 bases, 6 bases remained unmatched. CDR3 in DNA: TGTGCCAGAAGCGGGAGCGTACATGAGCAGTTCTTC. Amino acids: CARSGSVHEQFF. The variable domain in full, with the rest retrieved from reference TRBV28 and TRBJ2-1, is DVKVTQSSRYLVKRTGEKVFLECVQDMDHENMFWYRQDPGLGLRLIYFSYDVKMKEKGDIPEGYSVSREKKERFSLILESASTNQTSMYLCARSGSVHEQFFGPGTRLTVL.